These 27 T cell receptor beta chains were sequenced from one sample in a study of control samples from healthy donors and cancer patients. Produced via immunoSEQ multiplex PCR; TCRdb's table is partial and in-frame only. Of 200,000 or so clones detected, around 94% appear once; the ten largest clones hold roughly 1.6%. Sequencing was carried out using blood. The receptor source for this set is a man aged 45-60 years in good health.

The genes are TRBV19 and TRBJ2-3; no reliable D call. V lost 4 bases, J lost 2 bases, and 7 bases lay in between. The V gene's germline CDR1 is LNHDA and CDR2 SQIVND (reference sequence). This CDR3 spans 13 amino acids. CDR3 protein: CASSKQSTDTQYF. For the CDR3, the DNA is TGTGCCAGTAGTAAACAGTCCACAGATACGCAGTATTTT.

The CDR3 region is CATQPTGANIQYF. The DNA of the CDR3 is TGTGCCACCCAACCCACAGGGGCGAACATTCAGTACTTC. This rearrangement joins TRBV19 to TRBJ2-4; TRBD1 matches at 7 bases. There are 13 residues in the CDR3. V shed 10 bases, J shed 7 bases, and the junction held 10 bases outside the gene matches. Germline V gives CDR1 LNHDA, CDR2 SQIVND (reference sequence). The full variable domain, its missing parts supplied by reference TRBV19 and TRBJ2-4, is DGGITQSPKYLFRKEGQNVTLSCEQNLNHDAMYWYRQDPGQGLRLIYYSQIVNDFQKGDIAEGYSVSREKKESFPLTVTSAQKNPTAFYLCATQPTGANIQYFGAGTRLSVL.

The chain employs TRBV6-2 or TRBV6-3 and TRBJ2-1; 7 bases match TRBD2. J gave up 6 bases and V 2 bases, and 7 bases lay outside the gene matches. This CDR3 region has 15 residues. Germline CDR1 MNHEY, CDR2 SVGEGT. CDR3 loop: CASSYRDYRVNEQFF. DNA of the CDR3: TGTGCCAGCAGTTACCGGGACTATCGGGTCAATGAGCAGTTCTTC.

This chain uses TRBV14 with TRBJ1-5; a weak D match, TRBD1 (6 bases). V lost 4 bases, J lost 6 bases, and 16 bases lay in between. This CDR3 region has 15 residues. CDR1 is SGHDN and CDR2 is FVKESK in the germline V gene. As DNA, the CDR3 is TGTGCCAGCAGCCCCCCTCAACAGGGTAGTCAGCCCCAGCATTTT. It translates to CASSPPQQGSQPQHF.

This clone has a single count. The rearrangement joins TRBV29-1 to TRBJ2-2; 8 bases align to TRBD1. With 4 bases clipped from V and 9 bases from J, the junction kept 10 bases outside the gene matches. From germline, CDR1 is SQVTM and CDR2 ANQGSEA. The CDR3 runs to 14 residues. DNA for the CDR3: TGCAGCGTTGCCCATCGGACAGGGAACCGGGAGCTGTTTTTT. Encoded protein: CSVAHRTGNRELFF.

The genes are TRBV5-4 and TRBJ2-7, with a tentative D call TRBD1 (5 bases). V lost 3 bases and J 0 bases, leaving 10 bases between the germline ends. Germline-derived CDR1 and CDR2 are SGHNT and YYREEE (reference sequence). The CDR3 is 14 amino acids. DNA for the CDR3: TGTGCCAGCAGCTCCTATGGGGCCTCCTACGAGCAGTACGTC. It is translated as CASSSYGASYEQYV.

The CDR3, as DNA: TGCGCCAGCAGTGATAGGCCGTCCTATGGCTACACCTTC. As protein: CASSDRPSYGYTF. The chain links TRBV10-1 to TRBJ1-2; D gene uncertain. V lost 3 bases and J lost 4, with 9 bases in between. This CDR3 has 13 amino acids. Germline V gene sequence: CDR1 WNHNN, CDR2 SYGVQD (reference sequence).

The chain combines TRBV7-6 with TRBJ2-6, with D uncertain. Trimming left V 1 base short and J 0 bases short, with 4 bases between. Germline V lookup: CDR1 SGHVS, CDR2 FNYEAQ. This CDR3 comprises 15 residues. CDR3 nucleotides: TGTGCCAGCAGCTTAGAGGACTCTGGGGCCAACGTCCTGACTTTC. Amino acids: CASSLEDSGANVLTF.

CDR3 sequence reads: CSVRGQANTGELFF. In DNA, the CDR3 is TGCAGCGTTAGGGGACAGGCGAACACCGGGGAGCTGTTTTTT. V and J are TRBV29-1 and TRBJ2-2; 8 nucleotides agree with TRBD1. In germline, CDR1 is SQVTM, CDR2 ANQGSEA. V lost 5 bases to trimming and J lost 0 bases; unmatched junction nucleotides: 2. The CDR3 is 14 amino acids.

The chain couples TRBV19 to TRBJ1-2; D may be TRBD1 (5 bases). With 3 bases removed from V and 0 bases from J, the gap between germline ends came to 11 bases. CDR1 and CDR2 from the germline V gene are LNHDA and SQIVND (reference sequence). The CDR3 extends over 15 amino acids. CDR3 sequence (DNA): TGTGCCAGTAGTATGTTGGGACCCCCTAACTATGGCTACACCTTC. It yields the protein CASSMLGPPNYGYTF.

The rearrangement uses TRBV28 and TRBJ1-2; unclear D gene. V lost 2 bases and J 4 bases, leaving 5 bases between the germline ends. The V gene's germline CDR1 is MDHEN and CDR2 SYDVKM. This CDR3 comprises 12 residues. The CDR3, as DNA: TGTGCCAGCAGTTTACTGGCCTATGGCTACACCTTC. This encodes CASSLLAYGYTF.

This chain joins TRBV5-1 and TRBJ2-2; tentative D call: TRBD2 (5 bases). CDR3 size: 14 residues. Germline CDR1 SGHRS, CDR2 YFSETQ. V lost 5 bases to trimming and J lost 3 bases, with 11 bases between them. The CDR3 protein is CASRKDGDTGELFF. As DNA, the CDR3 is TGCGCCAGCAGGAAAGACGGGGACACCGGGGAGCTGTTTTTT. Full variable domain (rest looked up from reference TRBV5-1 and TRBJ2-2): KAGVTQTPRYLIKTRGQQVTLSCSPISGHRSVSWYQQTPGQGLQFLFEYFSETQRNKGNFPGRFSGRQFSNSRSEMNVSTLELGDSALYLCASRKDGDTGELFFGEGSRLTVL.

The J gene is TRBJ2-2, the V gene TRBV7-2; TRBD2 might be the D (6 bases). The CDR3 sequence is 15 residues long. V lost 3 bases, J lost 4 bases, and 12 bases lay in between. The germline gives CDR1 SGHTA, CDR2 FQGNSA. The CDR3 DNA follows: TGTGCCAGCAGCTTTGGAGGGCCGGGCACCGGGGAGCTGTTTTTT. This sequence encodes CASSFGGPGTGELFF.

The chain has TRBV5-4 and TRBJ2-1; D might be TRBD1 or TRBD2, each matching 6 bases. V lost 4 bases and J lost 1, with 15 bases in between. The germline gives CDR1 SGHNT, CDR2 YYREEE (reference sequence). The CDR3 consists of 16 residues. The CDR3 coding sequence is TGTGCCAGCAGCAGGGGGGCAGGGGAATCCTACAATGAGCAGTTCTTC. This gives the protein CASSRGAGESYNEQFF.

The chain has TRBV19 and TRBJ2-5, with TRBD2 identical over 8 bases. Germline assignment: CDR1 LNHDA and CDR2 SQIVND (reference sequence). The J segment lost 0 bases and the V segment lost 6 bases, leaving 9 bases of the junction unmatched. CDR3 length equals 16 residues. The CDR3 nucleotides are TGTGCCAGTAGGGGCGGGGGGCCGCGGTACCAAGAGACCCAGTACTTC. It codes for CASRGGGPRYQETQYF.

This chain joins TRBV7-2 and TRBJ2-7; a possible D gene is TRBD1 (6 bases). The germline V and J ends were trimmed by 4 bases and 3 bases, with 10 bases remaining between them. CDR1 and CDR2 from the germline V gene are SGHTA and FQGNSA. The CDR3 covers 13 residues. Here the CDR3 reads CASSSPGVYEQYF. DNA for the CDR3: TGTGCCAGCAGCTCCCCAGGGGTCTACGAGCAGTACTTC.

This chain connects TRBV4-2 to TRBJ1-5; TRBD1 matches at 11 bases. The CDR3 is made up of 17 amino acids. V lost 4 bases and J lost 5; bases outside the gene matches: 10. The V gene's germline CDR1 is LGHNA and CDR2 YNFKEQ. The CDR3 DNA reads as TGTGCCAGCAGCCCCCGGGACAGGGGGTATGAGGATCAGCCCCAGCATTTT. Translated, it gives CASSPRDRGYEDQPQHF.

J is TRBJ2-7 and V is TRBV3-1 (or the pseudogene TRBV3-2); 7 bases are shared with TRBD2. CDR1 is LGHDT and CDR2 is YNNKEL in the germline V gene (reference sequence). Unmatched junction bases numbered 2, after V lost 1 base and J lost 2 bases. The CDR3 covers 14 residues. The CDR3 protein is CASSQAGGTYEQYV. CDR3 in DNA: TGTGCCAGCAGCCAAGCGGGGGGAACCTACGAGCAGTACGTC.

V usage is TRBV13 and J usage is TRBJ1-1; D is perhaps TRBD1 (6 bases). The CDR3 totals 14 residues. Germline CDR1 reads PRHDT; CDR2 reads FYEKMQ (reference sequence). V was pared by 3 bases and J by 1 base, with 9 bases between. The DNA for the CDR3 is TGTGCCAGCAGCTTCAGGGGCCGGAACACTGAAGCTTTCTTT. Translated, it gives CASSFRGRNTEAFF.

The gene calls are TRBV5-4 and TRBJ2-1; 7 bases map to TRBD2. The germline V gene has CDR1 SGHNT and CDR2 YYREEE (reference sequence). With V trimmed by 0 bases and J by 3 bases, 3 bases remained unmatched. This CDR3 has 15 residues. CDR3 region: CASSLGLADYNEQFF. The CDR3 DNA reads as TGTGCCAGCAGCTTGGGGCTAGCGGACTACAATGAGCAGTTCTTC.

The chain carries TRBV5-1 and TRBJ1-1, with TRBD1 matching over 7 bases. J was trimmed by 3 bases and V by 4 bases; bases with no gene match: 9. There are 15 residues in the CDR3. Per germline, CDR1 SGHRS and CDR2 YFSETQ. The CDR3 spells CASSLTGWADTEAFF. CDR3 nucleotide sequence: TGCGCCAGCAGCCTGACAGGGTGGGCGGACACTGAAGCTTTCTTT.

The chain's CDR3 is CASRRVAGYNEQFF. As DNA, the CDR3 is TGTGCCAGCAGGCGGGTAGCAGGATACAATGAGCAGTTCTTC. V usage is TRBV6-5 and J usage is TRBJ2-1, with D perhaps TRBD2 (5 bases). Trimming took 6 bases from V and 4 from J, leaving 13 bases between them. Per the germline V gene, CDR1 is MNHEY and CDR2 is SVGAGI. The CDR3 sequence is 14 residues long.

The chain recombines TRBV7-6 with TRBJ2-5; 12 bases are a match to TRBD2. The CDR3 extends over 15 amino acids. Germline CDR1 SGHVS, CDR2 FNYEAQ. Trimming at V came to 5 bases and at J to 2 bases, leaving 3 bases not matched to a gene. CDR3 nucleotides: TGTGCCAGCAGCCCTGGACTAGCGGGGCAAGAGACCCAGTACTTC. It codes for CASSPGLAGQETQYF.

The rearrangement uses TRBV6-5 and TRBJ1-1; D is unclear. Trimming removed 2 bases from V and 4 bases from J, with 5 bases in between. CDR1 and CDR2 from the germline V gene are MNHEY and SVGAGI. The CDR3 spans 12 residues. Written as DNA, the CDR3 is TGTGCCAGCAGTTACAGGGTCACTGAAGCTTTCTTT. Translated: CASSYRVTEAFF.

The chain uses TRBV5-1 and TRBJ1-3; D remains ambiguous. V was clipped by 4 bases and J by 1 base, with 9 bases between them. The CDR3 loop spans 14 amino acids. CDR1 is SGHRS, CDR2 YFSETQ, per germline. CDR3 in amino acids: CASSPAGSGNTIYF. The CDR3 coding sequence is TGCGCCAGCAGCCCAGCGGGGTCTGGAAACACCATATATTTT.

This chain joins TRBV6-6 and TRBJ2-7; a weak D match, TRBD1 (6 bases). Trimming removed 2 bases at V and 3 bases at J, with 11 bases between. This CDR3 spans 14 amino acids. Germline values: CDR1 MNHNY, CDR2 SVGAGI (reference sequence). The CDR3 region has the DNA TGTGCCAGCAGTTACGTTGACAGGATCTACGAGCAGTACTTC. It specifies CASSYVDRIYEQYF.

As to this clone: This specimen includes other DNA sequences encoding the same CDR3. The chain combines TRBV19 with TRBJ2-2; the match to TRBD1 covers 8 bases. From germline, CDR1 is LNHDA and CDR2 SQIVND (reference sequence). The junction had 3 bases not matched to a gene; V was cut back by 3 bases and J by 0 bases. CDR3 length: 16 amino acids. CDR3 sequence: CASSMTGEANTGELFF. CDR3 nucleotides: TGTGCCAGTAGTATGACAGGGGAAGCGAACACCGGGGAGCTGTTTTTT.